This TCR beta chain stems from a study of shared clonotypes between healthy human individuals. Here immunoSEQ multiplex PCR was the method, and the copy in TCRdb shows in-frame clones only, minus some. Altogether roughly 2 million clones are present, roughly 94% being singletons, with the ten largest covering approximately 0.13%. V was pared by 5 bases and J by 7 bases, with 17 bases between. CDR3 length: 15 amino acids. The V gene's germline CDR1 is SGHTA and CDR2 FQGNSA. V is TRBV7-2 and J is TRBJ1-4; D unresolved. This sequence originates from a man younger than 30 in good health. Sequencing was performed on naive CD4+ T cells sorted from blood. Subset of the sample: CD45RA+ positively selected. CDR3 protein: CASSPMRQVGEKLFF. CDR3 nucleotide sequence: TGTGCCAGCAGCCCAATGCGTCAAGTAGGTGAAAAACTGTTTTTT.